These 21 T cell receptor beta chains were all obtained from the same sample, sequenced in a study of blood T cell repertoires in COVID-19. Assay used: immunoSEQ multiplex PCR; TCRdb lists only in-frame clones, some missing. The repertoire has roughly 150,000 clones, 85% to 90% of them found once; the top ten carry under 7%. Sequenced material: peripheral blood. Source of these receptors: a human donor in a cohort sampled during active COVID-19.

The DNA for the CDR3 is TGTGCCAGCAGTCAGGGTCTGGGGGAGCAGTACTTC. Encoded protein: CASSQGLGEQYF. The chain carries TRBV28 and TRBJ2-7, with D perhaps TRBD1 (5 bases). This CDR3 has 12 amino acids. The germline V gene has CDR1 MDHEN and CDR2 SYDVKM. Trimming shortened V by 5 bases and J by 7 bases, and 12 bases separated the two germline ends.

The chain employs TRBV28 and TRBJ1-1, with D maybe TRBD1 (5 bases). V dropped 3 bases and J dropped 3 bases, with 8 bases sitting between them. This CDR3 has 13 residues. Germline V gene lookup returns CDR1 MDHEN and CDR2 SYDVKM. CDR3 region: CASSFLGDTEAFF. CDR3 nucleotide sequence: TGTGCCAGCAGTTTCTTAGGGGACACTGAAGCTTTCTTT.

This clone was observed a handful of times. J is TRBJ2-7 and V is TRBV4-1; perhaps TRBD1 as D (6 bases). The CDR3 covers 18 residues. Trimming cost V 3 bases and J 3 bases, with 24 bases left between them. CDR1 MGHRA and CDR2 YSYEKL come from the germline V gene. CDR3 nucleotide sequence: TGCGCCAGCAGCCAGTGGCCGCCGGTGGCCAGGGGCAACTACGAGCAGTACTTC. Translation gives CASSQWPPVARGNYEQYF.

The V and J genes are TRBV28 and TRBJ1-5, with 7 bases lining up with TRBD1. The ends lost 6 bases at V and 6 bases at J; junction bases unmatched: 8. The CDR3 sequence is 14 residues long. The germline gives CDR1 MDHEN, CDR2 SYDVKM. The CDR3 coding sequence is TGTGCCAGCAGATCAGGGGGTTATACTCAGCCCCAGCATTTT. Amino acid sequence: CASRSGGYTQPQHF.

The genes are TRBV4-2 and TRBJ2-2; weak D call: TRBD2 (7 bases). In germline, CDR1 is LGHNA, CDR2 YNFKEQ. V lost 7 bases, J lost 5 bases, and 20 bases lay in between. The CDR3 sequence is 16 residues long. CDR3 residues: CASTPRRGGGTGELFF. Here the CDR3 DNA reads TGTGCCAGCACCCCACGGAGGGGGGGCGGTACCGGGGAGCTGTTTTTT.

The rearrangement links TRBV24-1 to TRBJ2-5; tentative D call: TRBD1 (6 bases). Trimming took off 9 bases at V and 3 bases at J, with 16 bases between the two ends. Germline loops: CDR1 KGHDR, CDR2 SFDVKD. CDR3 length: 14 amino acids. CDR3 nucleotides: TGTGCCACCGCCCCGGGACAATCCAAAGAGACCCAGTACTTC. Translation: CATAPGQSKETQYF.

The gene calls are TRBV7-3 and TRBJ2-2; TRBD1 matches 8 bases. The germline gives CDR1 SGHTA, CDR2 FQGTGA. The CDR3 consists of 16 residues. The trim removed 1 base at V and 5 bases at J, leaving 6 bases unmatched. The CDR3 region is CASSLSKRQGTGELFF. The CDR3 region has the DNA TGTGCCAGCAGCTTAAGCAAGAGACAGGGGACCGGGGAGCTGTTTTTT.

The chain is built from TRBV19 and TRBJ1-2, with TRBD1 matching over 7 bases. Germline values: CDR1 LNHDA, CDR2 SQIVND (reference sequence). J gave up 3 bases and V 7 bases, and 11 bases lay outside the gene matches. This CDR3 comprises 15 residues. The CDR3 loop is CASMRLETGDYGYTF. CDR3 nucleotides: TGTGCCAGTATGAGGTTGGAAACAGGGGACTATGGCTACACCTTC.

This chain uses TRBV27 with TRBJ2-5; D might be TRBD1 (6 bases). Trimming cost V 2 bases and J 5 bases, with 15 bases left between them. Germline CDR1 reads MNHEY; CDR2 reads SMNVEV (reference sequence). This CDR3 comprises 15 residues. CDR3 nucleotide sequence: TGTGCCAGCAGTTTAGGGGCCGGACAGTGGGAGACCCAGTACTTC. The encoded protein is CASSLGAGQWETQYF.

The rearrangement uses TRBV7-2 and TRBJ1-5; 7 bases are shared with TRBD1. This CDR3 has 15 amino acids. Trimming at V came to 1 base and at J to 6 bases, leaving 6 bases not matched to a gene. CDR1 and CDR2 (germline): SGHTA, FQGNSA. In DNA, the CDR3 is TGTGCCAGCAGCTTAGGTCGGCAGGGGGTTCAGCCCCAGCATTTT. Translation gives CASSLGRQGVQPQHF.

The rearrangement uses TRBV28 and TRBJ1-1; D is perhaps TRBD1 (6 bases). Trimming took 8 bases from V and 11 from J, leaving 24 bases between them. Looked up from germline, CDR1 is MDHEN and CDR2 is SYDVKM. CDR3 length: 14 residues. In DNA, the CDR3 is TGTGCCAGCTGTCCCCGTAGGGGGGGAAGGAACGCTTTCTTT. This codes for CASCPRRGGRNAFF.

This clone was recorded only once. The chain carries TRBV6-1 and TRBJ1-5, with no clear D. Germline values: CDR1 MNHNS, CDR2 SASEGT. Between the trimmed V and J ends, which lost 0 bases and 9 bases, there was a span of 18 bases. The CDR3 sequence is 16 residues long. The CDR3 region has the DNA TGTGCCAGCAGTGAAGCGCCATTGCTTAGTTACAGGCCCCAGCATTTT. As protein: CASSEAPLLSYRPQHF.

The rearrangement uses TRBV6-5 and TRBJ1-6; TRBD1 matches 9 bases. Losses at the gene ends were 4 bases for V and 9 bases for J; bases not matched to a gene: 10. The CDR3 extends over 16 amino acids. Germline CDR1 is MNHEY and CDR2 is SVGAGI. Here the CDR3 reads CASSSWGQGGGSPLHF. CDR3 coding DNA: TGTGCCAGCAGTTCCTGGGGACAGGGTGGTGGTTCACCCCTCCACTTT.

V usage is TRBV21-1 and J usage is TRBJ1-1; the D call of TRBD1 is as the table states it, not checked on the DNA. TRBV21-1 is assigned pseudogene status. This CDR3 has 11 amino acids. DNA for the CDR3: TGTGCCAGCCCAGGGGATCCTGAAGCTTTCTTT. Its translation: CASPGDPEAFF.

The chain links TRBV30 to TRBJ1-1; no clear D. Germline V CDR1 and CDR2: GTSNPN, SVGIG (reference sequence). The V gene lost 3 bases and the J gene lost 1 base, with 12 bases spanning the gap. This CDR3 spans 14 amino acids. CDR3 amino acids: CAWSGILGNTEAFF. The CDR3 DNA sequence: TGTGCCTGGAGCGGGATTCTGGGGAACACTGAAGCTTTCTTT.

The rearrangement uses TRBV9 and TRBJ1-3; 9 bases agree with TRBD1. Germline CDR1 and CDR2: SGDLS and YYNGEE. The CDR3 consists of 15 residues. The junction had 0 bases not matched to a gene; V was cut back by 0 bases and J by 2 bases. CDR3 coding DNA: TGTGCCAGCAGCGTAGGACAGGGGGCTGGAAACACCATATATTTT. Amino acid sequence: CASSVGQGAGNTIYF.

The chain employs TRBV15 and TRBJ2-3, with D possibly being TRBD2 (5 bases). The germline gives CDR1 LNHNV, CDR2 YYDKDF (reference sequence). The CDR3 covers 15 residues. V was clipped by 5 bases and J by 0 bases, with 12 bases between them. The CDR3 region is CATSGSSSSTDTQYF. The CDR3 coding sequence is TGTGCCACCAGCGGATCTAGCAGTAGCACAGATACGCAGTATTTT. Using reference TRBV15 and TRBJ2-3 for the parts outside the CDR3, the full variable domain is DAMVIQNPRYQVTQFGKPVTLSCSQTLNHNVMYWYQQKSSQAPKLLFHYYDKDFNNEADTPDNFQSRRPNTSFCFLDIRSPGLGDTAMYLCATSGSSSSTDTQYFGPGTRLTVL.

V gene TRBV10-1 combines with J gene TRBJ2-7; 9 bases fit TRBD1. This CDR3 comprises 15 residues. In germline, CDR1 is WNHNN, CDR2 SYGVQD (reference sequence). The V gene end was trimmed by 5 bases and the J gene end by 4 bases; junction bases not matched to a gene: 9. The CDR3 is CASSSQQGAGYEQYF. The CDR3 nucleotides read TGCGCCAGCAGTTCCCAACAGGGGGCAGGTTACGAGCAGTACTTC.

The rearrangement uses TRBV6-1 and TRBJ1-1; D may be TRBD1 (6 bases). CDR3 size: 14 residues. Germline CDR1 is MNHNS and CDR2 is SASEGT. Trimming took off 0 bases at V and 5 bases at J, with 10 bases between the two ends. This chain's CDR3 is CASSEAGGATEAFF. The CDR3 DNA sequence: TGTGCCAGCAGTGAAGCCGGGGGGGCAACTGAAGCTTTCTTT.

The chain carries TRBV19 and TRBJ2-7, with 8 positions matching TRBD1. The V gene end was trimmed by 3 bases and the J gene end by 7 bases; junction bases not matched to a gene: 11. CDR1 and CDR2 from the germline V gene are LNHDA and SQIVND (reference sequence). The CDR3 runs 15 residues. The DNA for the CDR3 is TGTGCCAGTAGTATGGGACCAGGGGGCGAAAGGGAGCAGTACTTC. This codes for CASSMGPGGEREQYF.

The chain is built from TRBV4-2 and TRBJ2-3, with TRBD2 as a possible D gene (5 bases). Trimming pared 0 bases from V and 4 bases from J, leaving 11 bases between. CDR3 length: 15 residues. Looked up from germline, CDR1 is LGHNA and CDR2 is YNFKEQ. The CDR3 DNA sequence: TGTGCCAGCAGCCAAGAACAGCGGACTTCAGATACGCAGTATTTT. Its translation is CASSQEQRTSDTQYF.